The 10 T cell receptor beta chains reported below all come from one sample, sequenced in a study of blood T cell repertoires in COVID-19. Generated by immunoSEQ multiplex PCR, the TCRdb table keeps only in-frame clones and is missing some. The profile shows 100,000 to 150,000 clones, roughly 85% of them singletons. Sequenced input: peripheral blood. These receptors were taken from a woman of 80 years or more with COVID-19, enrolled during active disease.

Only one count was recorded for this clone. This chain links TRBV5-1 with TRBJ1-1; 7 nucleotides line up with TRBD1. The CDR3 extends over 13 amino acids. With V trimmed by 2 bases and J by 10 bases, 8 bases remained unmatched. The germline V gene encodes CDR1 SGHRS and CDR2 YFSETQ. CDR3 in amino acids: CASSFLGTEGAFF. The CDR3 nucleotides read TGCGCCAGCAGCTTCCTGGGGACAGAAGGAGCTTTCTTT.

The chain has TRBV5-1 and TRBJ2-7, with 16 bases that match TRBD2. This CDR3 region has 18 residues. The trim removed 4 bases at V and 2 bases at J, leaving 9 bases unmatched. From germline, CDR1 is SGHRS and CDR2 YFSETQ. The CDR3 DNA reads TGCGCCAGCAGCCACGGGACTAGCGGGAGGGATAGGGCCTACGAGCAGTACTTC. Protein sequence: CASSHGTSGRDRAYEQYF.

V and J are TRBV3-1 (or the pseudogene TRBV3-2) and TRBJ2-7; 10 bases are shared with TRBD2. This CDR3 is 16 amino acids long. Germline V gene data show CDR1 as LGHDT and CDR2 as YNNKEL (reference sequence). V lost 4 bases to trimming and J lost 7 bases; unmatched junction nucleotides: 13. Written as DNA, the CDR3 is TGTGCCAGCAGCCTAATACCAGCGGGAGGGCCGGAGGAGCAGTACTTC. Protein sequence: CASSLIPAGGPEEQYF.

V is TRBV6-4 and J is TRBJ1-2; 7 bases line up with TRBD1. The V and J ends lost 6 bases and 7 bases, in that order; junction bases with no gene match: 8. Germline CDR1 reads MRHNA; CDR2 reads SNTAGT. This CDR3 region has 13 residues. The CDR3: CASSGGQLSGYTF. Here the CDR3 DNA reads TGTGCCAGCAGCGGGGGACAGTTGAGTGGCTACACCTTC.

The genes are TRBV29-1 and TRBJ2-7; 10 nucleotides agree with TRBD1. CDR1 and CDR2 from the germline V gene are SQVTM and ANQGSEA. The ends lost 5 bases at V and 7 bases at J; junction bases unmatched: 8. The CDR3 runs to 13 residues. CDR3: CSVRTGGIGEQYF. Written as DNA, the CDR3 is TGCAGCGTTCGGACAGGGGGAATAGGGGAGCAGTACTTC.

The chain combines TRBV6-2 or TRBV6-3 with TRBJ2-1; 10 bases line up with TRBD2. Trimming at V came to 2 bases and at J to 7 bases, leaving 8 bases not matched to a gene. CDR1 MNHEY and CDR2 SVGEGT come from the germline V gene. The CDR3 consists of 16 residues. The CDR3 is CASSYGAGGRQNEQFF. For the CDR3, the DNA is TGTGCCAGCAGTTACGGAGCGGGAGGGCGGCAGAATGAGCAGTTCTTC.

The CDR3 region is CASTPEALGTGGKNEQFF. The CDR3 DNA is TGTGCCAGTACACCAGAGGCCCTCGGGACAGGGGGGAAAAATGAGCAGTTCTTC. This chain uses TRBV19 with TRBJ2-1; 11 bases are shared with TRBD1. The CDR3 is 18 residues long. Germline V gene data show CDR1 as LNHDA and CDR2 as SQIVND (reference sequence). V shed 7 bases, J shed 7 bases, and the junction held 18 bases outside the gene matches.

This rearrangement joins TRBV5-3 to TRBJ1-2; 7 positions match TRBD1. TRBV5-3 is an ORF, and what it does is uncertain. The CDR3 spans 15 residues. The junction had 10 bases not matched to a gene; V was cut back by 4 bases and J by 4 bases. CDR3 loop: CARSPWDSFPYGYTF. The CDR3, as DNA: TGTGCCAGAAGCCCATGGGACAGCTTCCCCTATGGCTACACCTTC.

This clone was detected a few times. The chain links TRBV12-3 or TRBV12-4 to TRBJ2-2; tentatively, D is TRBD2 (5 bases). The CDR3 length is 13 residues. With 4 bases removed from V and 5 bases from J, the gap between germline ends came to 8 bases. CDR3 loop: CASSSEATGELFF. In nucleotides, the CDR3 is TGTGCCAGCAGTTCGGAGGCGACCGGGGAGCTGTTTTTT.

The chain recombines TRBV7-8 with TRBJ1-1; D is ambiguous. The V end lost 7 bases, the J end lost 1 base, and 16 bases lay between the germline ends. The CDR3 sequence is 15 residues long. Germline-derived CDR1 and CDR2 are SGHVS and FQNEAQ. The CDR3 nucleotides read TGTGCCAGCACCGTAGATTTTTTTGGGAACACTGAAGCTTTCTTT. This translates into CASTVDFFGNTEAFF. The full variable domain, completed using reference TRBV7-8 and TRBJ1-1, is GAGVSQSPRYKVAKRGQDVALRCDPISGHVSLFWYQQALGQGPEFLTYFQNEAQLDKSGLPSDRFFAERPEGSVSTLKIQRTQQEDSAVYLCASTVDFFGNTEAFFGQGTRLTVV.